Below are 31 T cell receptor beta chains sequenced from a single sample in a study of Ad26.COV2.S vaccination and SARS-CoV-2 variants. The method was immunoSEQ multiplex PCR; TCRdb's version includes in-frame clones alone and lacks a portion of them. Here the sample spans about 420,000 clones, 88% being singletons. Treatment denoted: 15 to 20 received Ad26.COV2.S at low or high dose, single or two shots; 5 received placebo; per-sample allocation not given. Sampling occurred on day 63 after the first vaccine or placebo injection. The sample here was peripheral blood, taken in a trial of Ad26.COV2.S vaccine versus placebo. The receptors were gathered from a person aged 18 to 59 who received the Ad26.COV2.S COVID-19 vaccine or a placebo.

The chain has TRBV11-2 and TRBJ1-2; a weak D match, TRBD1 (5 bases). V shed 5 bases and J shed 4 bases, with 20 bases lying between them. From germline, CDR1 is SGHAT and CDR2 FQNNGV. The CDR3 covers 16 residues. The CDR3 protein is CASSPRAGGNRYGYTF. The CDR3 bases are TGTGCCAGCAGCCCTAGGGCCGGGGGTAATCGCTATGGCTACACCTTC.

V usage is TRBV28 and J usage is TRBJ1-4; 9 bases align to TRBD1. The germline V gene encodes CDR1 MDHEN and CDR2 SYDVKM. There are 14 residues in the CDR3. After removal of 6 bases from V and 4 bases from J, the junction contained 3 bases not matched to a gene. CDR3 sequence: CASRRQGGNEKLFF. For the CDR3, the DNA is TGTGCCAGCAGAAGACAGGGGGGTAATGAAAAACTGTTTTTT. The complete variable domain, with remaining parts taken from reference TRBV28 and TRBJ1-4, reads DVKVTQSSRYLVKRTGEKVFLECVQDMDHENMFWYRQDPGLGLRLIYFSYDVKMKEKGDIPEGYSVSREKKERFSLILESASTNQTSMYLCASRRQGGNEKLFFGSGTQLSVL.

This clone appeared once. This rearrangement joins TRBV30 to TRBJ2-1, with 7 bases aligning to TRBD2. The CDR3 sequence is 17 residues long. J was trimmed by 7 bases and V by 0 bases; bases with no gene match: 15. Per germline, CDR1 GTSNPN and CDR2 SVGIG (reference sequence). CDR3 DNA sequence: TGTGCCTGGAGTGTATCTCAGAGAACTAGCGTAGAGAATGAGCAGTTCTTC. This sequence encodes CAWSVSQRTSVENEQFF.

The gene calls are TRBV19 and TRBJ2-5, with no clear D. The length of the CDR3 is 13 residues. CDR1 is LNHDA and CDR2 is SQIVND in the germline V gene (reference sequence). The V gene lost 1 base and the J gene lost 5 bases, with 8 bases spanning the gap. The CDR3 here is CASSIVGRETQYF. DNA of the CDR3: TGTGCCAGTAGTATAGTTGGAAGGGAGACCCAGTACTTC.

The gene calls are TRBV6-5 and TRBJ1-5; D gene ambiguous. Germline values: CDR1 MNHEY, CDR2 SVGAGI. The V gene lost 1 base and the J gene lost 11 bases, with 6 bases spanning the gap. This CDR3 region has 11 residues. The CDR3, as DNA: TGTGCCAGCAGTTACTTATTCGCCCAGCATTTT. Protein product: CASSYLFAQHF.

V usage is TRBV27 and J usage is TRBJ2-7; D perhaps matches TRBD1 (6 bases). CDR1 MNHEY and CDR2 SMNVEV come from the germline V gene (reference sequence). Trimming removed 7 bases from V and 1 base from J, with 17 bases in between. CDR3 size: 15 residues. CDR3 bases: TGTGCCAGCACTTCTAACAGGGCCGGATCCTACGAGCAGTACTTC. It encodes CASTSNRAGSYEQYF.

The CDR3 protein is CSARGGEQFF. CDR3 DNA sequence: TGCAGTGCTAGAGGGGGGGAGCAGTTCTTC. The chain recombines TRBV20-1 with TRBJ2-1; possibly TRBD1 or TRBD2 for D (5 bases each). The CDR3 consists of 10 residues. CDR1 is DFQATT and CDR2 is SNEGSKA in the germline V gene (reference sequence). Trimming left V 1 base short and J 10 bases short, with 5 bases between.

The rearrangement joins TRBV7-6 to TRBJ2-6, with D unclear. Germline CDR1 reads SGHVS; CDR2 reads FNYEAQ. The CDR3 is 17 residues long. V lost 1 base and J 3 bases, leaving 13 bases between the germline ends. CDR3: CASSLGSPSSGANVLTF. Here the CDR3 DNA reads TGTGCCAGCAGCTTAGGCAGCCCTTCAAGTGGGGCCAACGTCCTGACTTTC. The variable domain in full, completed from reference TRBV7-6 and TRBJ2-6, reads GAGVSQSPRYKVTKRGQDVALRCDPISGHVSLYWYRQALGQGPEFLTYFNYEAQQDKSGLPNDRFSAERPEGSISTLTIQRTEQRDSAMYRCASSLGSPSSGANVLTFGAGSRLTVL.

This clone was observed a single time. The V and J genes are TRBV7-9 and TRBJ1-3; a weak D match, TRBD1 (5 bases). The CDR3 spans 17 residues. Germline assignment: CDR1 SEHNR and CDR2 FQNEAQ (reference sequence). V was cut by 3 bases and J by 4 bases, with 19 bases left in between. DNA of the CDR3: TGTGCCAGCAGCTTCAGCCCACGGGGGGACTTGGGAAACACCATATATTTT. It yields the protein CASSFSPRGDLGNTIYF.

The chain links TRBV27 to TRBJ2-7, with no clear D. The CDR3 is made up of 13 amino acids. Germline CDR1 is MNHEY and CDR2 is SMNVEV (reference sequence). The V and J ends lost 3 bases and 4 bases respectively, with 10 bases between them. Here the CDR3 reads CASSLRQEYEQYF. CDR3 coding DNA: TGTGCCAGCAGTTTGCGGCAGGAGTACGAGCAGTACTTC.

There are a few counts of this clone. The chain has TRBV5-6 and TRBJ1-1; no definite D call. Germline CDR1 reads SGHDT; CDR2 reads YYEEEE. The CDR3 is 14 amino acids. Trimming shortened V by 0 bases and J by 3 bases, and 9 bases separated the two germline ends. In nucleotides, the CDR3 is TGTGCCAGCAGCTTGGAAGTGATGGACACTGAAGCTTTCTTT. Residues: CASSLEVMDTEAFF.

The gene calls are TRBV7-9 and TRBJ2-3; the D is unclear. Germline loops: CDR1 SEHNR, CDR2 FQNEAQ (reference sequence). This CDR3 is built from 14 residues. Deletions cut 1 base from V and 1 base from J, with 6 bases between. The CDR3 DNA follows: TGTGCCAGCAGCTTAGAGTCGGGCACAGATACGCAGTATTTT. Translating it yields CASSLESGTDTQYF.

The J gene is TRBJ1-1, the V gene TRBV9; D might be TRBD1 (6 bases). The germline gives CDR1 SGDLS, CDR2 YYNGEE. The CDR3 spans 14 residues. Trimming stripped 0 bases from V and 5 bases from J, with 11 bases between. The CDR3 nucleotides are TGTGCCAGCAGCGTAGTCCCAGGGGAGACTGAAGCTTTCTTT. Amino acids: CASSVVPGETEAFF.

This clone showed up just once. The V and J genes are TRBV7-9 and TRBJ1-1; no clear D gene. Looked up from germline, CDR1 is SEHNR and CDR2 is FQNEAQ (reference sequence). Trimming took off 0 bases at V and 0 bases at J, with 8 bases between the two ends. The CDR3 is 15 residues long. The CDR3 spells CASSLALGLNTEAFF. CDR3 bases: TGTGCCAGCAGCTTAGCGCTGGGCCTGAACACTGAAGCTTTCTTT.

The chain employs TRBV2 and TRBJ2-3; tentatively, D is TRBD2 (6 bases). This CDR3 comprises 15 residues. Per germline, CDR1 SNHLY and CDR2 FYNNEI. Trimming stripped 7 bases from V and 2 bases from J, with 16 bases between. The CDR3 spells CASTGGVGLTDTQYF. In nucleotides, the CDR3 is TGTGCCAGCACCGGAGGGGTAGGTCTCACAGATACGCAGTATTTT. Full variable domain (missing parts from reference TRBV2 and TRBJ2-3): EPEVTQTPSHQVTQMGQEVILRCVPISNHLYFYWYRQILGQKVEFLVSFYNNEISEKSEIFDDQFSVERPDGSNFTLKIRSTKLEDSAMYFCASTGGVGLTDTQYFGPGTRLTVL.

The J gene is TRBJ2-1, the V gene TRBV30, with no clear D. CDR3 length: 12 amino acids. In germline, CDR1 is GTSNPN, CDR2 SVGIG (reference sequence). V gave up 4 bases and J gave up 8 bases, with 12 bases separating them. The CDR3 sequence: CAWNYGNYEQFF. The CDR3 region has the DNA TGTGCCTGGAATTATGGCAACTATGAGCAGTTCTTC.

This clone appeared a few times. V usage is TRBV6-1 and J usage is TRBJ1-1; D gene unclear. The CDR3 covers 14 residues. Germline V gene data show CDR1 as MNHNS and CDR2 as SASEGT. The V gene lost 2 bases and the J gene lost 0 bases, with 7 bases spanning the gap. The CDR3 spells CASSERVMNTEAFF. The DNA of the CDR3 is TGTGCCAGCAGTGAAAGGGTAATGAACACTGAAGCTTTCTTT.

Of note for this clone: The sample contains more than one DNA sequence encoding this CDR3. This chain connects TRBV19 to TRBJ2-7; 10 bases align to TRBD1. J was trimmed by 7 bases and V by 4 bases; bases with no gene match: 7. The CDR3 loop spans 14 amino acids. Germline V gives CDR1 LNHDA, CDR2 SQIVND (reference sequence). The CDR3 nucleotides are TGTGCCAGTAGTACCACCGGGACAGGGGATGAGCAGTACTTC. Protein product: CASSTTGTGDEQYF.

The V gene is TRBV14, the J gene TRBJ1-1; D ambiguous. This CDR3 comprises 13 residues. Looked up from germline, CDR1 is SGHDN and CDR2 is FVKESK. Trimming pared 3 bases from V and 5 bases from J, leaving 10 bases between. This CDR3 is CASSQGGWTEAFF. The DNA of the CDR3 is TGTGCCAGCAGCCAGGGAGGGTGGACTGAAGCTTTCTTT.

The chain recombines TRBV11-2 with TRBJ2-7; 7 bases fit TRBD2. The CDR3 contains 18 residues. Losses at the gene ends were 5 bases for V and 0 bases for J; bases not matched to a gene: 16. The germline gives CDR1 SGHAT, CDR2 FQNNGV. CDR3 residues: CASSPWGTTSPLSYEQYF. The CDR3 bases are TGTGCCAGCAGCCCATGGGGGACTACAAGTCCTCTCTCCTACGAGCAGTACTTC. Full variable domain (remainder filled in from reference TRBV11-2 and TRBJ2-7): EAGVAQSPRYKIIEKRQSVAFWCNPISGHATLYWYQQILGQGPKLLIQFQNNGVVDDSQLPKDRFSAERLKGVDSTLKIQPAKLEDSAVYLCASSPWGTTSPLSYEQYFGPGTRLTVT.

The chain joins TRBV7-6 to TRBJ2-5; 9 nucleotides match TRBD2. CDR1 is SGHVS, CDR2 FNYEAQ, per germline. Trimming cost V 6 bases and J 1 base; bases outside gene matches: 9. The CDR3 runs to 16 residues. This CDR3 reads CASSRTSARLQETQYF. DNA for the CDR3: TGTGCCAGCAGTCGGACTAGCGCGCGACTCCAAGAGACCCAGTACTTC.

The rearrangement uses TRBV12-3 or TRBV12-4 and TRBJ1-2, with TRBD1 as a possible D gene (5 bases). The CDR3 extends over 13 amino acids. Trimming stripped 1 base from V and 8 bases from J, with 11 bases between. The CDR3 sequence is CASSLGRGKGYTF. CDR3 sequence (DNA): TGTGCCAGCAGTTTAGGGAGGGGAAAGGGCTACACCTTC.

The chain recombines TRBV12-3 or TRBV12-4 with TRBJ1-2; D uncertain. V gave up 5 bases and J gave up 2 bases, with 9 bases separating them. The CDR3 runs to 13 residues. CDR3 region: CASSRTQNYGYTF. DNA for the CDR3: TGTGCCAGCAGTCGGACCCAAAACTATGGCTACACCTTC.

The chain links TRBV10-3 to TRBJ2-2; D call uncertain. CDR3 size: 13 residues. Germline CDR1 reads ENHRY; CDR2 reads SYGVKD. Trimming removed 2 bases from V and 6 bases from J, with 7 bases in between. CDR3 sequence (DNA): TGTGCCATCAGTGAGACAGTATCCGGGGAGCTGTTTTTT. Amino acids: CAISETVSGELFF.

On this clone: The same CDR3 arises from other DNA sequences in this sample as well. The chain combines TRBV30 with TRBJ1-5; TRBD1 aligns across 8 bases. CDR3 length equals 15 residues. The J segment lost 1 base and the V segment lost 3 bases, leaving 5 bases of the junction unmatched. Germline values: CDR1 GTSNPN, CDR2 SVGIG (reference sequence). DNA of the CDR3: TGTGCCTGGAGCGGCGACAGGGGAAGCAATCAGCCCCAGCATTTT. Its translation: CAWSGDRGSNQPQHF.

V and J are TRBV24-1 and TRBJ2-1, with a weak D call TRBD1 (5 bases). Germline V gives CDR1 KGHDR, CDR2 SFDVKD. V dropped 7 bases and J dropped 0 bases, with 9 bases sitting between them. CDR3 size: 14 residues. The CDR3 protein is CATRAGNSYNEQFF. CDR3 nucleotides: TGTGCCACCAGGGCAGGGAACTCCTACAATGAGCAGTTCTTC.

The chain joins TRBV19 to TRBJ2-6; no clear D. CDR1 and CDR2 from the germline V gene are LNHDA and SQIVND (reference sequence). The length of the CDR3 is 15 residues. Trimming removed 5 bases from V and 0 bases from J, with 8 bases in between. The CDR3 spells CASSPGSSGANVLTF. The CDR3 nucleotides are TGTGCCAGTAGTCCCGGTAGCTCTGGGGCCAACGTCCTGACTTTC.

The gene calls are TRBV6-5 and TRBJ1-2; 8 positions agree with TRBD1. This CDR3 is built from 14 residues. With V trimmed by 5 bases and J by 4 bases, 6 bases remained unmatched. Germline CDR1 is MNHEY and CDR2 is SVGAGI. DNA for the CDR3: TGTGCCAGCAGTATGAGGACAGGGAGCTATGGCTACACCTTC. Its translation: CASSMRTGSYGYTF.

The chain uses TRBV9 and TRBJ2-7; 10 bases agree with TRBD1. The CDR3 length is 17 residues. Unmatched junction bases numbered 7, after V lost 1 base and J lost 0 bases. Germline V CDR1 and CDR2: SGDLS, YYNGEE. Here the CDR3 reads CASSVNVGDRGSYEQYF. The CDR3, as DNA: TGTGCCAGCAGCGTAAATGTGGGGGACAGGGGCTCCTACGAGCAGTACTTC.

The CDR3 is CAWRARGADTQYF. Here the CDR3 DNA reads TGTGCCTGGAGGGCCAGGGGGGCAGATACGCAGTATTTT. The rearrangement joins TRBV30 to TRBJ2-3, with D tentatively TRBD1 (7 bases). The CDR3 runs 13 residues. CDR1 GTSNPN and CDR2 SVGIG come from the germline V gene (reference sequence). The germline V and J ends were trimmed by 3 bases and 4 bases, with 11 bases remaining between them.

The CDR3 protein is CASSRRGAAYNEQFF. CDR3 nucleotide sequence: TGTGCCAGCAGCCGCCGGGGGGCCGCCTACAATGAGCAGTTCTTC. The chain recombines TRBV5-4 with TRBJ2-1; TRBD2 is a possible D gene (7 bases). Germline lookup yields CDR1 SGHNT and CDR2 YYREEE (reference sequence). This CDR3 contains 15 residues. Trimming removed 4 bases at V and 2 bases at J, with 13 bases between.